Listed below are T cell receptor beta chains from one sample, sequenced in a study of T cells in localized non-small cell lung cancer. Sequencing used immunoSEQ multiplex PCR; TCRdb keeps in-frame clones, though not all of them. The table records more than 100,000 clones, around 92% of them present only once. Here the sequenced sample was peripheral blood, taken before any cancer treatment. Receptor source: a female donor over 55 with stage I lung adenocarcinoma. The CDR3 runs from the conserved cysteine through the conserved F or W. D genes are given only for firm matches. The size entry is marked missing in some rows and otherwise reads once, few, many or a size class.

>.|TRBV9|TRBJ1-1|.
CASSYLGEATEAFF
TGTGCCAGCAGCTACCTAGGGGAGGCCACTGAAGCTTTCTTT
>TRBD2|TRBV7-8|TRBJ2-7|.
CASSLATTSSEQYF
TGTGCCAGCAGCTTAGCGACGACTAGCTCCGAGCAGTACTTC
>.|TRBV29-1|TRBJ2-2|.
CSARQDTGELFF
TGCAGCGCTAGACAGGACACCGGGGAGCTGTTTTTT
>.|TRBV5-1|TRBJ1-1|once
CASSSIRGASEAFF
TGCGCCAGCAGCTCCATTAGAGGGGCCTCTGAAGCTTTCTTT
>.|TRBV6-4|TRBJ2-1|.
CASSDWGSGNEQFF
TGTGCCAGCAGTGACTGGGGGTCAGGAAATGAGCAGTTCTTC
>.|TRBV7-6|TRBJ2-5|.
CASKLEGTQYF
TGTGCCAGCAAATTAGAGGGGACCCAGTACTTC
>.|TRBV29-1|TRBJ2-3|.
CSVRSGGPDTQYF
TGCAGCGTTCGAAGCGGAGGGCCAGATACGCAGTATTTT
>TRBD2|TRBV29-1|TRBJ2-5|.
CSVVGLAGVGETQYF
TGCAGCGTTGTGGGACTAGCGGGAGTCGGGGAGACCCAGTACTTC
>.|TRBV6-5|TRBJ1-5|.
CASSSDNSNQPQHF
TGTGCCAGCAGCTCAGACAATAGCAATCAGCCCCAGCATTTT
>.|TRBV5-1|TRBJ2-5|.
CASSLKGETQYF
TGCGCCAGCAGCTTGAAGGGGGAGACCCAGTACTTC
>.|TRBV18|TRBJ2-2|many
CASSPAGGGTGELFF
TGTGCCAGCTCACCAGCCGGGGGCGGCACCGGGGAGCTGTTTTTT
>TRBD2|TRBV18|TRBJ2-1|.
CASSPHPGGTQEQFF
TGTGCCAGCTCACCTCACCCCGGGGGGACCCAAGAGCAGTTCTTC
>TRBD1|TRBV6-1|TRBJ2-7|.
CASSEQGVSLYEQYF
TGTGCCAGCAGCGAACAGGGGGTTTCGCTCTACGAGCAGTACTTC
>TRBD2|TRBV27|TRBJ2-3|.
CASRRLAGGTTDTQYF
TGTGCCAGCAGAAGACTAGCTGGGGGGACCACAGATACGCAGTATTTT
>TRBD2|TRBV2|TRBJ2-7|.
CASQRSGSDINEQYF
TGTGCCAGCCAACGTAGCGGGAGCGATATAAACGAGCAGTACTTC
>.|TRBV5-1|TRBJ2-2|few
CASRTDRLDTGELFF
TGCGCCAGCAGGACCGACAGGTTAGACACCGGGGAGCTGTTTTTT
>TRBD2|TRBV18|TRBJ2-7|.
CASSPPRLAGDYYEQYF
TGTGCCAGCTCACCACCCCGACTAGCGGGAGACTACTACGAGCAGTACTTC
>.|TRBV5-1|TRBJ1-3|.
CASSLGGVVSGNTIYF
TGCGCCAGCAGCTTGGGAGGGGTTGTCTCTGGAAACACCATATATTTT
>.|TRBV7-2|TRBJ2-1|.
CASSLLAGTGDEQFF
TGTGCCAGCAGCTTACTCGCAGGGACTGGGGATGAGCAGTTCTTC
>TRBD2|TRBV5-1|TRBJ2-1|.
CASSFVAGRNNEQFF
TGCGCCAGCAGCTTCGTAGCGGGAAGAAACAATGAGCAGTTCTTC
>.|TRBV6-5|TRBJ2-7|once
CASSFRGEPSSYEQYF
TGTGCCAGCAGTTTCCGCGGCGAACCGAGCTCCTACGAGCAGTACTTC
>.|TRBV5-1|TRBJ2-7|.
CASSLGGWEVEQYF
TGCGCCAGCAGCTTGGGGGGCTGGGAGGTCGAGCAGTACTTC
>TRBD2|TRBV29-1|TRBJ2-5|.
CSAGGTSGMQTQYF
TGCAGCGCTGGGGGGACTAGCGGGATGCAGACCCAGTACTTC
>.|TRBV28|TRBJ2-7|.
CASSYPGVEEQYF
TGTGCCAGCAGTTATCCAGGGGTGGAAGAGCAGTACTTC
>.|TRBV13|TRBJ1-2|.
CASSNPGVSNYGYTF
TGTGCCAGCAGCAACCCCGGGGTTTCTAACTATGGCTACACCTTC
>.|TRBV7-2|TRBJ1-1|.
CASSLGPGLGKNTEAFF
TGTGCCAGCAGCTTAGGCCCTGGGTTGGGAAAGAACACTGAAGCTTTCTTT
>TRBD1|TRBV6-1|TRBJ1-5|.
CASKGQGPRPQHF
TGTGCCAGCAAAGGACAGGGGCCCCGGCCCCAGCATTTT
>.|TRBV30|TRBJ1-3|few
CAWSTAEQLGNTIYF
TGTGCCTGGAGTACAGCCGAACAACTTGGAAACACCATATATTTT
>.|TRBV28|TRBJ2-3|.
CASSGLGVADTQYF
TGTGCCAGCAGCGGACTGGGAGTAGCAGATACGCAGTATTTT
>TRBD2|TRBV2|TRBJ2-5|once
CASSPTPGGETQYF
TGTGCCAGCAGTCCAACACCGGGGGGAGAGACCCAGTACTTC
>.|TRBV9|TRBJ1-5|.
CASSVDSNAGGNQPQHF
TGTGCCAGCAGCGTAGACAGCAATGCGGGAGGCAATCAGCCCCAGCATTTT
>.|TRBV9|TRBJ2-1|.
CASSVRGEGGNEQFF
TGTGCCAGCAGCGTAAGGGGGGAGGGCGGTAATGAGCAGTTCTTC
>.|TRBV29-1|TRBJ2-5|.
CSVEDPGEVPYF
TGCAGCGTTGAAGATCCGGGCGAGGTCCCGTACTTC
>TRBD1|TRBV7-9|TRBJ2-7|once
CASSQDRAEDEQYF
TGTGCCAGCAGCCAGGACAGGGCAGAGGACGAGCAGTACTTC
>TRBD2|TRBV28|TRBJ2-2|.
CASSLIPFSRMASGAGELFF
TGTGCCAGCAGCTTGATCCCCTTCTCCCGGATGGCTAGCGGGGCCGGGGAGCTGTTTTTT
>.|TRBV5-1|TRBJ2-1|.
CASSLTGNEQFF
TGCGCCAGCAGCTTGACAGGGAATGAGCAGTTCTTC
>TRBD1|TRBV27|TRBJ2-1|once
CASTWDRGLTSYNEQFF
TGTGCCAGCACCTGGGACAGGGGGCTGACCTCCTACAATGAGCAGTTCTTC
>TRBD1|TRBV19|TRBJ1-5|.
CASSLADRDNQPQHF
TGTGCCAGTAGTTTGGCGGACAGGGACAATCAGCCCCAGCATTTT
>TRBD1|TRBV28|TRBJ1-5|.
CASSGTGIGNQPQHF
TGTGCCAGCAGTGGGACAGGAATCGGCAATCAGCCCCAGCATTTT
>.|TRBV15|TRBJ2-3|.
CATSVGERDTDTQYF
TGTGCCACCAGCGTAGGGGAGAGAGACACAGATACGCAGTATTTT
>TRBD1|TRBV6-1|TRBJ2-2|once
CAIVTGAARTGELFF
TGTGCCATCGTGACAGGGGCCGCCCGCACCGGGGAGCTGTTTTTT
>.|TRBV30|TRBJ1-2|once
CASAGLTNYGYTF
TGTGCCTCGGCGGGGTTAACTAACTATGGCTACACCTTC
>TRBD1|TRBV10-3|TRBJ2-2|few
CAIRTGGRKNTGELFF
TGTGCCATCAGAACAGGGGGAAGAAAGAACACCGGGGAGCTGTTTTTT
>TRBD2|TRBV5-1|TRBJ2-3|.
CASSLSSGRAGTDTQYF
TGCGCCAGCAGCTTGTCTAGCGGGAGGGCCGGCACAGATACGCAGTATTTT
>TRBD1|TRBV7-3|TRBJ2-7|.
CASSRDRGYEQYF
TGTGCCAGCAGCAGGGACAGGGGCTACGAGCAGTACTTC
>.|TRBV5-5|TRBJ2-5|.
CASSLEQGKTQYF
TGTGCCAGCAGCTTGGAACAGGGAAAGACCCAGTACTTC
>.|TRBV30|TRBJ1-5|.
CAWSVGKRNQPQHF
TGTGCCTGGAGTGTGGGTAAACGCAATCAGCCCCAGCATTTT
>.|TRBV20-1|TRBJ2-5|.
CSATDKQTQYF
TGCAGTGCTACAGATAAGCAGACCCAGTACTTC
>.|TRBV9|TRBJ2-7|.
CASSPQSAVYEQYF
TGTGCCAGCAGCCCCCAGAGTGCTGTCTACGAGCAGTACTTC
>.|TRBV12-5|TRBJ2-1|.
CASALIQSSYNEQFF
TGTGCTAGTGCCCTCATACAGAGCTCCTACAATGAGCAGTTCTTC
>TRBD2|TRBV27|TRBJ2-7|.
CASSRGTSPPNEQYF
TGTGCCAGCAGCCGGGGGACTAGCCCGCCTAACGAGCAGTACTTC
>.|TRBV4-1|TRBJ1-2|.
CASSQAGVLYGYTF
TGCGCCAGCAGCCAAGCAGGGGTGCTCTATGGCTACACCTTC
>.|TRBV7-3|TRBJ2-5|.
CASSGGNVARETQYF
TGTGCCAGCAGCGGTGGGAACGTAGCTAGGGAGACCCAGTACTTC
>.|TRBV28|TRBJ2-6|.
CASSSSRSGANVLTF
TGTGCCAGCAGCTCGAGCCGCTCTGGGGCCAACGTCCTGACTTTC
>.|TRBV5-1|TRBJ2-2|.
CASSLAAGNTGELFF
TGCGCCAGCAGCTTGGCGGCAGGGAACACCGGGGAGCTGTTTTTT